This is a list of T cell receptor beta chains from one sample in a study of neurological immune-mediated disorders. Using its own MiXCR run on the 5' RACE reads, TCRdb lists one record per CDR3 protein. The sample shows under 90,000 distinct CDR3 sequences, 10% to 13% of them seen only once. Sequencing used PBMCs. The receptors were sampled from a man between 40 and 49 years old in good health. CDR3s include the opening cysteine and the closing phenylalanine or tryptophan. The D gene is left open where the match is weak. Clone size is stated in some rows and not others, as once, few, many or a class when expanded.

D gene	V gene	clone size	J gene	CDR3 protein	CDR3 DNA
-	TRBV5-1	many	TRBJ2-1	CASSHRSSYNEQFF	TGCGCCAGCAGCCACAGGAGCTCCTACAATGAGCAGTTCTTC
TRBD1	TRBV28	many	TRBJ2-7	CASSYGTGGGEQYF	TGTGCCAGCAGTTACGGGACAGGGGGCGGGGAGCAGTACTTC
-	TRBV7-2	many	TRBJ1-2	CASSFRETNYGYTF	TGTGCCAGCAGCTTCAGGGAAACTAACTATGGCTACACCTTC
-	TRBV7-9	many	TRBJ2-7	CASSFLSGLLGAEQYF	TGTGCCAGCAGCTTTTTGTCGGGACTACTGGGGGCCGAGCAGTACTTC
TRBD2	TRBV6-1	few	TRBJ2-7	CAGKKRGEAYEQYF	TGTGCCGGTAAAAAGCGGGGGGAGGCCTACGAGCAGTACTTC
-	TRBV20-1	many	TRBJ1-1	CSARYGNTEAFF	TGCAGTGCCCGTTATGGGAACACTGAAGCTTTCTTT
TRBD2	TRBV6-4	many	TRBJ2-1	CASREAGGGDEQFF	TGTGCCAGCAGAGAGGCGGGAGGGGGGGATGAGCAGTTCTTC
TRBD1	TRBV20-1	many	TRBJ2-4	CSARDRVMFKNIQYF	TGCAGTGCCAGGGACAGGGTGATGTTTAAAAACATTCAGTACTTC
-	TRBV29-1	-	TRBJ2-3	CSVARIDTDTQYF	TGTAGCGTCGCACGCATAGACACAGATACGCAGTATTTT
TRBD1	TRBV12-3/TRBV12-4	many	TRBJ1-3	CASSMTGRAPSGNTIYF	TGTGCCAGCAGCATGACAGGGAGAGCCCCCTCTGGAAACACCATATATTTT
-	TRBV19	many	TRBJ1-1	CASRDYTEAFF	TGTGCCAGTCGTGATTACACTGAAGCTTTCTTT
-	TRBV7-9	many	TRBJ1-2	CASSATEGYTF	TGTGCCAGCAGCGCGACAGAAGGCTACACCTTC
-	TRBV6-5	many	TRBJ2-7	CASSYVQGVAYEQYF	TGTGCCAGCAGTTACGTGCAGGGAGTAGCCTACGAGCAGTACTTC
-	TRBV20-1	many	TRBJ1-5	CSARHNREGQPQHF	TGCAGTGCTAGGCATAACAGGGAGGGTCAGCCCCAGCATTTT
-	TRBV28	once	TRBJ2-1	CASSLSSPSSYNEQFF	TGTGCCAGCAGTTTAAGTAGCCCGAGCTCCTACAATGAGCAGTTCTTC
-	TRBV29-1	-	TRBJ2-1	CSVDQGGSYNEQFF	TGCAGTGTTGACCAAGGGGGCTCCTACAATGAGCAGTTCTTC
TRBD2	TRBV20-1	many	TRBJ2-5	CSAPTSGGKETQYF	TGCAGTGCCCCTACTAGCGGGGGTAAAGAGACCCAGTACTTC
-	TRBV15	many	TRBJ2-5	CATSGGFQETQYF	TGTGCCACCAGCGGGGGCTTCCAAGAGACCCAGTACTTC
-	TRBV5-1	many	TRBJ2-1	CASARAGVDNEQFF	TGCGCCAGCGCCCGGGCAGGGGTTGACAATGAGCAGTTCTTC
-	TRBV6-5	-	TRBJ1-3	CASIKDSASGNTIYF	TGTGCCAGCATTAAAGACAGCGCCTCTGGAAACACCATATATTTT
-	TRBV5-1	many	TRBJ2-1	CASSPGWGEDYNEQFF	TGCGCCAGCAGCCCCGGCTGGGGCGAAGATTACAATGAGCAGTTCTTC
-	TRBV10-3	many	TRBJ2-7	CAISESRRTAAYEQYF	TGTGCCATCAGTGAGTCCCGTCGAACTGCCGCCTACGAGCAGTACTTC
TRBD1	TRBV7-9	many	TRBJ2-7	CASTWGDRGRLTSF	TGTGCCAGCACGTGGGGGGACAGGGGTCGGCTGACGTCCTTC
TRBD1	TRBV5-6	few	TRBJ2-2	CASSPGTVASGELFF	TGTGCCAGCAGCCCCGGGACAGTGGCTTCGGGGGAGCTGTTTTTT
-	TRBV6-5	many	TRBJ2-3	CASSARGRDTQYF	TGTGCCAGCAGTGCCCGGGGCCGAGATACGCAGTATTTT
-	TRBV5-5	many	TRBJ2-7	CASSLRLATYEQYF	TGTGCCAGCAGCTTGAGATTAGCTACCTACGAGCAGTACTTC
TRBD1	TRBV18	many	TRBJ1-1	CASSPQGANLNTEAFF	TGTGCCAGCTCACCACAGGGGGCAAACTTGAACACTGAAGCTTTCTTT
TRBD2	TRBV28	many	TRBJ2-1	CASSPGLAGVSSYNEQFF	TGTGCCAGCAGTCCAGGACTAGCGGGAGTGAGCTCCTACAATGAGCAGTTCTTC
-	TRBV20-1	-	TRBJ1-1	CSARGMGDMNTEALF	TGCAGTGCCCGTGGTATGGGGGATATGAACACTGAAGCTCTCTTT
-	TRBV4-1	few	TRBJ1-2	CASSQGFGYTF	TGCGCCAGCAGCCAGGGGTTCGGCTACACCTTC
-	TRBV28	-	TRBJ2-3	CASSYLPGGGGDTQYF	TGTGCCAGCAGTTACCTCCCAGGGGGGGGAGGGGATACGCAGTATTTT
TRBD2	TRBV29-1	many	TRBJ2-1	CSVKYGTSGSDEQFF	TGCAGCGTTAAGTACGGGACTAGCGGGAGTGATGAGCAGTTCTTC
-	TRBV7-3	many	TRBJ1-5	CASSEGINQPQHF	TGTGCCAGCAGCGAGGGGATCAATCAGCCCCAGCATTTT
-	TRBV5-1	many	TRBJ2-2	CASSPPRGGELFF	TGCGCCAGCAGCCCCCCTCGGGGCGGGGAGCTGTTTTTT
TRBD2	TRBV20-1	many	TRBJ2-1	CSATTGTSEPYLYNEQFF	TGCAGTGCTACTACAGGGACTAGCGAGCCTTACCTCTACAATGAGCAGTTCTTC
-	TRBV7-2	few	TRBJ2-1	CASSLIGLVVVGEQFF	TGTGCCAGCAGCTTAATAGGTCTAGTGGTGGTAGGTGAGCAGTTCTTC
TRBD2	TRBV6-2/TRBV6-3	few	TRBJ2-5	CASSPGLGEQETQYF	TGTGCCAGCAGCCCTGGACTAGGGGAGCAAGAGACCCAGTACTTC
-	TRBV29-1	many	TRBJ1-3	CSISFGTSGNTIYF	TGCAGCATTTCTTTCGGGACTTCTGGAAACACCATATATTTT